The 11 T cell receptor beta chains in this list originate from one sample, sequenced in a study of monozygotic twins with inflammatory bowel disease. TCRdb reprocessed the 5' RACE reads and reports one entry per CDR3 protein, with no DNA. The sample table sets out roughly 300,000 distinct CDR3 sequences. Sequencing used blood. These receptors came from a human donor with ulcerative colitis or Crohn's disease, or a healthy co-twin of an affected twin (not recorded which).

The V and J genes are TRBV30 and TRBJ1-6; TCRdb lists TRBD1, though no DNA is available to test this call. Looked up from germline, CDR1 is GTSNPN and CDR2 is SVGIG (reference sequence). The CDR3 is 15 amino acids. The CDR3 spells CAWSYRDRGLSPLHF.

The chain employs TRBV7-2 and TRBJ2-5; the TCRdb D gene call, TRBD1, has no DNA to confirm it. The CDR3 runs 16 residues. Germline V gives CDR1 SGHTA, CDR2 FQGNSA. The CDR3 loop is CASSLGGSRTQETQYF.

The rearrangement joins TRBV6-5 to TRBJ2-7; with no DNA, the TCRdb D assignment of TRBD1 cannot be verified. This CDR3 has 15 residues. Germline CDR1 is MNHEY and CDR2 is SVGAGI. CDR3 residues: CASSYYRGSRSEQYF.

The chain uses TRBV10-3 and TRBJ1-1; TCRdb returns TRBD1, unconfirmable since there is no DNA. Germline V gene data show CDR1 as ENHRY and CDR2 as SYGVKD. The CDR3 is 14 residues long. The CDR3 spells CAISEGARATEAFF.

V and J are TRBV9 and TRBJ2-5. Germline V gene lookup returns CDR1 SGDLS and CDR2 YYNGEE. This CDR3 spans 15 amino acids. The CDR3: CASSVGITALETQYF.

The chain couples TRBV20-1 to TRBJ1-1; the TCRdb D gene call, TRBD1, has no DNA to confirm it. The germline CDR1 and CDR2 sequences are DFQATT and SNEGSKA (reference sequence). The CDR3 spans 13 residues. This chain's CDR3 is CSAGQGGNTEAFF.

The V gene is TRBV27, the J gene TRBJ2-5; TCRdb's D call, TRBD1, is unchecked because there is no DNA. The CDR3 contains 18 residues. Germline lookup yields CDR1 MNHEY and CDR2 SMNVEV (reference sequence). The CDR3 protein is CASSPTPASTGTQETQYF.

V is TRBV5-1 and J is TRBJ2-2; lacking DNA, the TRBD2 call made by TCRdb goes unchecked. Germline CDR1 reads SGHRS; CDR2 reads YFSETQ. This CDR3 spans 18 amino acids. This chain's CDR3 is CASSTGTSGIQDTGELFF.

The chain combines TRBV11-2 with TRBJ2-1; the TRBD1 assignment by TCRdb is unverifiable without DNA. Germline V lookup: CDR1 SGHAT, CDR2 FQNNGV. The CDR3 runs 14 residues. CDR3 residues: CASSLGGEYNEQFF.

The chain uses TRBV24-1 and TRBJ2-2. Per germline, CDR1 KGHDR and CDR2 SFDVKD. The CDR3 sequence is 12 residues long. Here the CDR3 reads CATSKGSGELFF.

The chain is built from TRBV28 and TRBJ2-7; TCRdb selects TRBD2, and the lack of DNA leaves this call unchecked. This CDR3 spans 18 amino acids. Germline V gives CDR1 MDHEN, CDR2 SYDVKM. CDR3 protein: CASSLVLRGRGTSYEQYF.